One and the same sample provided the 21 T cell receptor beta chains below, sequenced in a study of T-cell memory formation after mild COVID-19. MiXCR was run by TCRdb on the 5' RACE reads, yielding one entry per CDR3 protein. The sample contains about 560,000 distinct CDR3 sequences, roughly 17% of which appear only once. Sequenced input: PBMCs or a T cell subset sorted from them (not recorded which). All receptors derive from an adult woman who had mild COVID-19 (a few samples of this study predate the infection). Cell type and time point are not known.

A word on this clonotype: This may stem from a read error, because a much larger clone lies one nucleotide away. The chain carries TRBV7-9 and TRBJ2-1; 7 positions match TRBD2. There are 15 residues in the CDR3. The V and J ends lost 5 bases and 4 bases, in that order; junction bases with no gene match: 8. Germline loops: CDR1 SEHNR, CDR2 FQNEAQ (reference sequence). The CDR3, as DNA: TGTGCCAGCAGCCCCCGGGCTAGCGGATACAATGAGCAGTTCTTC. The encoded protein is CASSPRASGYNEQFF.

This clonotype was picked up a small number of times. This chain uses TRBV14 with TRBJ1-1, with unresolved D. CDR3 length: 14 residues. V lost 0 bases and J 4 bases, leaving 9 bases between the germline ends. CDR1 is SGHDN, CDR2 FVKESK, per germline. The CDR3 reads CASSQDLRTTEAFF. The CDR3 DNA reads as TGTGCCAGCAGCCAAGATCTCCGGACCACTGAAGCTTTCTTT.

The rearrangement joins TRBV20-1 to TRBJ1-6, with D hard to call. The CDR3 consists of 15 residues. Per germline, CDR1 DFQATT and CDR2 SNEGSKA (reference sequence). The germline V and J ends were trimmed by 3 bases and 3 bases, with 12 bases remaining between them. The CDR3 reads CSARLAVDYNSPLHF. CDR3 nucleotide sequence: TGCAGTGCTAGGTTGGCAGTCGACTATAATTCACCCCTCCACTTT.

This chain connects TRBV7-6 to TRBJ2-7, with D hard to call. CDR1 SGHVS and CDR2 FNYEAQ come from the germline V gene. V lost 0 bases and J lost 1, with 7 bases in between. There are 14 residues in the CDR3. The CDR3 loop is CASSLALVSYEQYF. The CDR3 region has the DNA TGTGCCAGCAGCTTAGCTCTAGTTTCCTACGAGCAGTACTTC.

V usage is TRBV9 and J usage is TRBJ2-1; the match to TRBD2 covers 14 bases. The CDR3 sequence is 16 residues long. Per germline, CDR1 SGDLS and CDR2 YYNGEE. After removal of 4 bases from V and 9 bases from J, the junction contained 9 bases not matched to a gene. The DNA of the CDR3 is TGTGCCAGCAGCTCCCGACTAGCGGGGGGGCTTAGTGAGCAGTTCTTC. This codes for CASSSRLAGGLSEQFF.

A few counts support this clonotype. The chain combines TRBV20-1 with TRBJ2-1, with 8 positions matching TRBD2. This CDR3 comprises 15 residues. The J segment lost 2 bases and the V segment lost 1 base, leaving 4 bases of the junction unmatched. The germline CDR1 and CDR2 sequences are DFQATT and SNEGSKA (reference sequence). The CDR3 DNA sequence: TGCAGTGCTAGAGGACTAGCGCCGACCTACAATGAGCAGTTCTTC. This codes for CSARGLAPTYNEQFF.

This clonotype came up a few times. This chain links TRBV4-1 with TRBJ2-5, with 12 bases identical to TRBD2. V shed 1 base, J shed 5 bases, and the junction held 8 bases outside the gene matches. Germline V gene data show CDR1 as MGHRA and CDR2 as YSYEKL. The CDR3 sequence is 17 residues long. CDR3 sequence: CASSQGLAGGLGETQYF. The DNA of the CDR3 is TGCGCCAGCAGCCAAGGTCTAGCGGGGGGGCTTGGGGAGACCCAGTACTTC.

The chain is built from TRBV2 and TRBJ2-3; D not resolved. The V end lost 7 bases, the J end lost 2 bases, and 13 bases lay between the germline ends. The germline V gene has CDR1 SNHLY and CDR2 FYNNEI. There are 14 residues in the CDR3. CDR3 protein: CASTDQADTDTQYF. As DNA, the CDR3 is TGTGCCAGCACTGACCAAGCAGACACAGATACGCAGTATTTT.

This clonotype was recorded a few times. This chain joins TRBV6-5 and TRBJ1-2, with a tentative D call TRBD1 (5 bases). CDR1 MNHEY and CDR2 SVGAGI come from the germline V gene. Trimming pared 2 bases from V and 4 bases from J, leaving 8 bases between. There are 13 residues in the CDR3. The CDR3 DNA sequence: TGTGCCAGCAGTTACGGGGCAGTCTATGGCTACACCTTC. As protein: CASSYGAVYGYTF.

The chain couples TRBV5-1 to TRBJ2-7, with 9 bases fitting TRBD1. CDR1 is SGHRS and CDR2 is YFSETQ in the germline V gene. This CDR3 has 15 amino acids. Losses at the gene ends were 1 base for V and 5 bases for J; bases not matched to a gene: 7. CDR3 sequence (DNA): TGCGCCAGCAGCTTGCAAGGACAGGGGTTCCACGAGCAGTACTTC. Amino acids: CASSLQGQGFHEQYF.

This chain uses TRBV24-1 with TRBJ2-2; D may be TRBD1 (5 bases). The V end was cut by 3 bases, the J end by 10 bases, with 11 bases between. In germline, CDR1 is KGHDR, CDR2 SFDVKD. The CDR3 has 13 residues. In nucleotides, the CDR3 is TGTGCCACCAGTGATGCCAGGGCAGAGGAGCTGTTTTTT. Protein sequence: CATSDARAEELFF.

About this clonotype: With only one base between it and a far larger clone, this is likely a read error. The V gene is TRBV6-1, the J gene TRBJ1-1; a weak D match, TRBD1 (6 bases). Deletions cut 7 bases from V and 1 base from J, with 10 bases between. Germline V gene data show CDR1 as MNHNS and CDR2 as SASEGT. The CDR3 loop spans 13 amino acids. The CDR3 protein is CASTLGQNTEAFF. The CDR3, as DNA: TGTGCCAGCACCTTGGGACAGAACACTGAAGCTTTCTTT.

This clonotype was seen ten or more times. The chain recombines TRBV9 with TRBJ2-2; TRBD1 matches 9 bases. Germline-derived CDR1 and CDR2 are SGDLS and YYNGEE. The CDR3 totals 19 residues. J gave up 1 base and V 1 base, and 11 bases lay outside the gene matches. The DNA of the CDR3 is TGTGCCAGCAGCGTATCCGGGACAGGGAATATTCGGAACACCGGGGAGCTGTTTTTT. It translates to CASSVSGTGNIRNTGELFF.

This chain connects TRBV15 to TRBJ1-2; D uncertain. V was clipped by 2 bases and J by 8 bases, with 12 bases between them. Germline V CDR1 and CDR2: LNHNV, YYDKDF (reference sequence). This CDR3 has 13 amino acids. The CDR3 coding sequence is TGTGCCACCAGCAGATCCTACATGGAGGGCTACACCTTC. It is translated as CATSRSYMEGYTF.

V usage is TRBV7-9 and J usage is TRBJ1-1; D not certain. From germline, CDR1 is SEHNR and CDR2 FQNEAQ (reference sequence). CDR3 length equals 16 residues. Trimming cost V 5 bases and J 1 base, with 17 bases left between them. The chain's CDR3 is CASSPGKGHWNTEAFF. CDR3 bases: TGTGCCAGCAGCCCTGGTAAGGGTCATTGGAACACTGAAGCTTTCTTT.

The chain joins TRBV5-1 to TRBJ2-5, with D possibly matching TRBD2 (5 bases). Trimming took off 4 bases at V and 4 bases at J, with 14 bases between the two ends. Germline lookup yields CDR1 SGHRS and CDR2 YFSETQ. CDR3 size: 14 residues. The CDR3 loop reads CASSPRGVVETQYF. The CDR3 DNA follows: TGCGCCAGCAGCCCCCGGGGAGTCGTAGAGACCCAGTACTTC.

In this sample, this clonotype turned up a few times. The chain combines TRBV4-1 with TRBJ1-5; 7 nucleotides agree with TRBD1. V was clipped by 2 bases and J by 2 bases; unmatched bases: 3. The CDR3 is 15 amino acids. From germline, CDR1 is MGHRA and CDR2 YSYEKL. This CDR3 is CASSQTGAGNQPQHF. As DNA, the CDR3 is TGCGCCAGCAGCCAAACAGGGGCGGGCAATCAGCCCCAGCATTTT.

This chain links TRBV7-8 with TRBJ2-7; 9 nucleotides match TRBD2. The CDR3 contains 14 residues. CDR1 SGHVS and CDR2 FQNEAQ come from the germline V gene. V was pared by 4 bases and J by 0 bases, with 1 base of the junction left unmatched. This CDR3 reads CASSSSGISYEQYF. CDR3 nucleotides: TGTGCCAGCAGCTCTAGCGGGATCTCCTACGAGCAGTACTTC.

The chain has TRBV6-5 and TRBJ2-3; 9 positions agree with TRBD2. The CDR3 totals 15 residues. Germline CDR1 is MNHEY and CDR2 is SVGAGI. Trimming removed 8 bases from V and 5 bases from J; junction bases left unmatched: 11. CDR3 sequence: CASSRVAGAIDTQYF. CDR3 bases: TGTGCCAGCTCTCGGGTAGCGGGGGCAATAGATACGCAGTATTTT.

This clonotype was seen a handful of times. CDR3 bases: TGCAGTGCTAGAGAGAGACTTCAGAACACCGGGGAGCTGTTTTTT. Amino acids: CSARERLQNTGELFF. V is TRBV20-1 and J is TRBJ2-2; D is undetermined. The ends were cut back, 0 bases at V and 1 base at J, with 9 bases in the middle. The CDR3 is 15 residues long. Germline V lookup: CDR1 DFQATT, CDR2 SNEGSKA (reference sequence).

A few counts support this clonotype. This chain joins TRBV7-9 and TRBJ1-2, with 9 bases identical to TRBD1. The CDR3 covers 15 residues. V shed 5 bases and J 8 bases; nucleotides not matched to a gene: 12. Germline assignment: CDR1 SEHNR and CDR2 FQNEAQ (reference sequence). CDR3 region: CASSPPGQGSEGYTF. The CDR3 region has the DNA TGTGCCAGCAGCCCCCCGGGACAGGGCTCAGAGGGCTACACCTTC.